Presented here are 25 T cell receptor beta chains from one specimen sequenced in a study of beta chain features in type 1 diabetes. The sequenced template was cDNA made from the entire isolated RNA. Clones were read by immunoSEQ multiplex PCR, and TCRdb kept only the in-frame ones, dropping some. The sample has some 180,000 clones; about 13% are singletons. Material for sequencing was central memory CD4+ T cells from blood. Receptors were obtained from a young woman in good health.

The chain has TRBV6-1 and TRBJ2-1, with 9 bases aligning to TRBD1. This CDR3 contains 15 residues. Trimming removed 5 bases from V and 1 base from J; junction bases left unmatched: 3. Germline lookup yields CDR1 MNHNS and CDR2 SASEGT. CDR3 residues: CASSTGTGSYNEQFF. CDR3 DNA: TGTGCCAGCAGTACCGGGACAGGGTCCTACAATGAGCAGTTCTTC.

The chain is built from TRBV5-1 and TRBJ1-2; the match to TRBD1 covers 7 bases. Germline V CDR1 and CDR2: SGHRS, YFSETQ. After removal of 4 bases from V and 1 base from J, the junction contained 7 bases not matched to a gene. CDR3 length equals 15 residues. The CDR3 spells CASSTVGDSNYGYTF. The CDR3 region has the DNA TGCGCCAGCAGCACCGTAGGGGACAGTAACTATGGCTACACCTTC.

The V call is TRBV6-5, the J call TRBJ2-5; D is possibly TRBD1 (5 bases). Germline CDR1 and CDR2: MNHEY and SVGAGI. The CDR3 has 15 residues. V lost 5 bases and J lost 2, with 15 bases in between. CDR3 loop: CASSAPTGAQETQYF. The DNA for the CDR3 is TGTGCCAGCAGTGCGCCCACAGGAGCTCAAGAGACCCAGTACTTC.

This clone was seen a handful of times. V usage is TRBV4-2 and J usage is TRBJ2-1, with D unclear. V was shortened by 1 base and J by 6 bases, with 19 bases between the two germline ends. The length of the CDR3 is 17 residues. The germline V gene has CDR1 LGHNA and CDR2 YNFKEQ. The CDR3 loop is CASSQGFGLTRSNEQFF. DNA of the CDR3: TGTGCCAGCAGCCAAGGGTTTGGGCTTACTCGATCCAATGAGCAGTTCTTC.

The rearrangement uses TRBV11-1 and TRBJ2-5, with D perhaps TRBD2 (6 bases). This CDR3 spans 14 amino acids. Germline V gene lookup returns CDR1 SGHAT and CDR2 FQDESV (reference sequence). V was shortened by 4 bases and J by 2 bases, with 11 bases between the two germline ends. CDR3 nucleotides: TGTGCCAGCAGCTCAGGGCGGGGTCAAGAGACCCAGTACTTC. Translation: CASSSGRGQETQYF. The full variable domain, completed using reference TRBV11-1 and TRBJ2-5, is EAEVAQSPRYKITEKSQAVAFWCDPISGHATLYWYRQILGQGPELLVQFQDESVVDDSQLPKDRFSAERLKGVDSTLKIQPAELGDSAMYLCASSSGRGQETQYFGPGTRLLVL.

The rearrangement joins TRBV15 to TRBJ1-1; D uncertain. Germline loops: CDR1 LNHNV, CDR2 YYDKDF (reference sequence). This CDR3 comprises 14 residues. Trimming removed 0 bases at V and 4 bases at J, with 9 bases between. This chain's CDR3 is CATSRDRGITEAFF. CDR3 bases: TGTGCCACCAGCAGAGATCGGGGAATCACTGAAGCTTTCTTT.

This chain links TRBV7-9 with TRBJ2-5; 8 nucleotides agree with TRBD2. Germline CDR1 reads SEHNR; CDR2 reads FQNEAQ (reference sequence). The CDR3 is 16 amino acids. V lost 5 bases, J lost 1 base, and 9 bases stayed unmatched. The DNA of the CDR3 is TGTGCCAGCAGCGAGACCCGGGGGGGGATCCAAGAGACCCAGTACTTC. Amino acids: CASSETRGGIQETQYF.

Many counts were recorded for this clone. The CDR3 coding sequence is TGTGCCAGCAGTTCGCAGCGTAATGAGCAGTTCTTC. It specifies CASSSQRNEQFF. The chain carries TRBV7-2 and TRBJ2-1; D ambiguous. Germline-derived CDR1 and CDR2 are SGHTA and FQGNSA. The CDR3 covers 12 residues. V lost 6 bases to trimming and J lost 7 bases, with 10 bases between them.

V is TRBV5-1 and J is TRBJ2-6; tentative D call: TRBD1 (5 bases). The CDR3 loop spans 16 amino acids. Looked up from germline, CDR1 is SGHRS and CDR2 is YFSETQ. V was shortened by 0 bases and J by 6 bases, with 13 bases between the two germline ends. The DNA for the CDR3 is TGCGCCAGCAGCTTGGGCGCTCAGGGCACGGCCAACGTCCTGACTTTC. Residues: CASSLGAQGTANVLTF. The complete variable domain, with remaining parts taken from reference TRBV5-1 and TRBJ2-6, reads KAGVTQTPRYLIKTRGQQVTLSCSPISGHRSVSWYQQTPGQGLQFLFEYFSETQRNKGNFPGRFSGRQFSNSRSEMNVSTLELGDSALYLCASSLGAQGTANVLTFGAGSRLTVL.

The chain employs TRBV7-2 and TRBJ2-7, with TRBD1 as a possible D gene (6 bases). With 2 bases removed from V and 4 bases from J, the gap between germline ends came to 18 bases. Germline CDR1 reads SGHTA; CDR2 reads FQGNSA. This CDR3 comprises 16 residues. The DNA of the CDR3 is TGTGCCAGCAGCTTATTGGGGGCTAGTGATTTTTACGAGCAGTACTTC. Translation: CASSLLGASDFYEQYF.

CDR3 sequence: CASSQAPGTSGGITDTQYF. In DNA form, the CDR3 reads TGCGCCAGCAGCCAGGCTCCCGGGACTAGCGGAGGGATCACAGATACGCAGTATTTT. The rearrangement joins TRBV4-1 to TRBJ2-3; TRBD2 aligns across 11 bases. The CDR3 covers 19 residues. Germline CDR1 is MGHRA and CDR2 is YSYEKL. V was pared by 3 bases and J by 2 bases, with 13 bases of the junction left unmatched.

The V gene is TRBV4-3, the J gene TRBJ2-7; TRBD1 is a possible D gene (6 bases). The germline gives CDR1 LGHNA, CDR2 YSLEER. The CDR3 spans 16 residues. Trimming took off 0 bases at V and 2 bases at J, with 14 bases between the two ends. The CDR3, as DNA: TGCGCCAGCAGCCAAGATTGGGGGCAGACACCCTACGAGCAGTACTTC. Translation gives CASSQDWGQTPYEQYF.

The chain joins TRBV7-8 to TRBJ2-1, with 8 bases that match TRBD2. Germline CDR1 is SGHVS and CDR2 is FQNEAQ. The CDR3 sequence is 15 residues long. The ends lost 6 bases at V and 6 bases at J; junction bases unmatched: 10. CDR3 in amino acids: CASSRPGTRGNEQFF. The DNA of the CDR3 is TGTGCCAGCAGTCGCCCCGGGACTAGGGGCAATGAGCAGTTCTTC.

There are many counts of this clone. The V call is TRBV29-1, the J call TRBJ2-7; 7 bases are shared with TRBD2. V was clipped by 3 bases and J by 2 bases; unmatched bases: 4. The V gene's germline CDR1 is SQVTM and CDR2 ANQGSEA. The CDR3 is 13 residues long. CDR3 sequence (DNA): TGCAGCGTTGAGGGGGGGAGGACCTACGAGCAGTACTTC. Its translation: CSVEGGRTYEQYF.

The chain joins TRBV28 to TRBJ2-1; 7 positions agree with TRBD2. This CDR3 is built from 13 residues. The V gene end was trimmed by 9 bases and the J gene end by 4 bases; junction bases not matched to a gene: 6. Germline V gene sequence: CDR1 MDHEN, CDR2 SYDVKM. CDR3 amino acids: CASSTSAYNEQFF. CDR3 in DNA: TGTGCCAGTTCTACTAGCGCGTACAATGAGCAGTTCTTC.

J is TRBJ2-5 and V is TRBV15, with a tentative D call TRBD1 (6 bases). CDR1 and CDR2 from the germline V gene are LNHNV and YYDKDF (reference sequence). This CDR3 is 16 amino acids long. The germline V and J ends were trimmed by 0 bases and 0 bases, with 11 bases remaining between them. CDR3 coding DNA: TGTGCCACCAGCAGAGATACAGGGCCGTACCAAGAGACCCAGTACTTC. It is translated as CATSRDTGPYQETQYF.

This clone was counted a few times. The rearrangement uses TRBV29-1 and TRBJ2-1; 9 positions agree with TRBD2. Germline V gene data show CDR1 as SQVTM and CDR2 as ANQGSEA. This CDR3 has 14 residues. V dropped 4 bases and J dropped 8; count of bases not matched to a gene: 9. The CDR3 DNA follows: TGCAGCGTTGGGCCAGCGGGAGGAGCCGATGAGCAGTTCTTC. It encodes CSVGPAGGADEQFF.

This clone was seen a handful of times. V and J are TRBV27 and TRBJ2-5; TRBD2 matches at 7 bases. Looked up from germline, CDR1 is MNHEY and CDR2 is SMNVEV (reference sequence). This CDR3 spans 15 amino acids. V lost 2 bases, J lost 0 bases, and 3 bases stayed unmatched. This chain's CDR3 is CASSLQRGDQETQYF. The CDR3 DNA follows: TGTGCCAGCAGTTTACAGCGGGGAGACCAAGAGACCCAGTACTTC.

The chain couples TRBV7-9 to TRBJ2-1; 15 bases agree with TRBD2. The CDR3 loop spans 18 amino acids. The junction had 7 bases not matched to a gene; V was cut back by 7 bases and J by 0 bases. Germline V gene data show CDR1 as SEHNR and CDR2 as FQNEAQ (reference sequence). CDR3 in amino acids: CASTPGTSGRSSYNEQFF. The CDR3 bases are TGTGCCAGCACCCCCGGGACTAGCGGGAGGAGCTCCTACAATGAGCAGTTCTTC.

This clone has a handful of counts. The chain combines TRBV28 with TRBJ2-7; 7 nucleotides agree with TRBD1. Per germline, CDR1 MDHEN and CDR2 SYDVKM. V lost 4 bases, J lost 4 bases, and 25 bases stayed unmatched. CDR3 size: 20 residues. Here the CDR3 reads CASSSPGLARGGAGLYEQYF. The CDR3 nucleotides are TGTGCCAGCAGTTCTCCTGGACTCGCGAGAGGGGGCGCCGGTTTGTACGAGCAGTACTTC.

The V call is TRBV28, the J call TRBJ2-2; TRBD1 matches 9 bases. The germline V gene encodes CDR1 MDHEN and CDR2 SYDVKM. The junction had 6 bases not matched to a gene; V was cut back by 6 bases and J by 4 bases. CDR3 size: 15 residues. This CDR3 is CASRSGTGFTGELFF. The CDR3 DNA follows: TGTGCCAGCAGATCCGGGACAGGGTTCACCGGGGAGCTGTTTTTT. The variable domain in full, completed from reference TRBV28 and TRBJ2-2, reads DVKVTQSSRYLVKRTGEKVFLECVQDMDHENMFWYRQDPGLGLRLIYFSYDVKMKEKGDIPEGYSVSREKKERFSLILESASTNQTSMYLCASRSGTGFTGELFFGEGSRLTVL.

The chain recombines TRBV7-8 with TRBJ2-1; 14 bases fit TRBD2. The germline V gene has CDR1 SGHVS and CDR2 FQNEAQ. Unmatched junction bases numbered 7, after V lost 4 bases and J lost 8 bases. This CDR3 comprises 16 residues. The CDR3 region is CASSSRLAGGPYEQFF. CDR3 bases: TGTGCCAGCAGCTCGAGACTAGCGGGAGGGCCCTATGAGCAGTTCTTC.

This clone turned up a few times. V gene TRBV19 combines with J gene TRBJ1-2; tentative D call: TRBD1 (5 bases). The CDR3 length is 15 residues. The ends were cut back, 5 bases at V and 2 bases at J, with 15 bases in the middle. CDR1 and CDR2 (germline): LNHDA, SQIVND (reference sequence). CDR3 nucleotides: TGTGCCAGTAGTCCGGGACTCCCGAGGAACTATGGCTACACCTTC. Protein product: CASSPGLPRNYGYTF.

This clone came up a few times. V usage is TRBV28 and J usage is TRBJ2-7; perhaps TRBD1 as D (5 bases). CDR1 and CDR2 from the germline V gene are MDHEN and SYDVKM. Trimming removed 7 bases at V and 5 bases at J, with 12 bases between. The CDR3 has 12 residues. This CDR3 reads CASMARVHEQYF. CDR3 sequence (DNA): TGTGCCAGCATGGCCAGGGTCCACGAGCAGTACTTC.

The chain carries TRBV7-2 and TRBJ2-2; D may be TRBD2 (5 bases). CDR1 and CDR2 from the germline V gene are SGHTA and FQGNSA. This CDR3 spans 14 amino acids. V gave up 7 bases and J gave up 1 base, with 10 bases separating them. CDR3 DNA: TGTGCCAGCACCCCAGCGGAGAACACCGGGGAGCTGTTTTTT. This translates into CASTPAENTGELFF.